Below are 29 T cell receptor beta chains sequenced from a single sample in a study of tumor-infiltrating lymphocytes in localized non-small cell lung cancer. Using immunoSEQ multiplex PCR, the repertoire was profiled, and TCRdb retains in-frame clones only, with some absent. The sample lists about 14,000 clones; around 70% were seen once. The sequenced material came from uninvolved lung tissue not adjacent to the tumor. All receptors derive from a human donor with non-small cell lung cancer.

The CDR3 DNA reads TGTGCCAGCAGCTTAGGAGGGGACCGACGGATTCAGCCCCAGCATTTT. Its protein product is CASSLGGDRRIQPQHF. The J gene is TRBJ1-5, the V gene TRBV7-2; D is possibly TRBD1 (5 bases). From germline, CDR1 is SGHTA and CDR2 FQGNSA. CDR3 size: 16 residues. V shed 1 base and J shed 6 bases, with 16 bases lying between them.

DNA for the CDR3: TGTGCCAGCAGCCGAGACAGGAATGGTTTAATGAACACTGAAGCTTTCTTT. Amino acid sequence: CASSRDRNGLMNTEAFF. The J gene is TRBJ1-1, the V gene TRBV5-6; D might be TRBD1 (6 bases). The length of the CDR3 is 17 residues. Trimming cost V 4 bases and J 0 bases, with 19 bases left between them. Germline CDR1 reads SGHDT; CDR2 reads YYEEEE. Full variable domain (rest looked up from reference TRBV5-6 and TRBJ1-1): DAGVTQSPTHLIKTRGQQVTLRCSPKSGHDTVSWYQQALGQGPQFIFQYYEEEERQRGNFPDRFSGHQFPNYSSELNVNALLLGDSALYLCASSRDRNGLMNTEAFFGQGTRLTVV.

The V gene is TRBV11-2, the J gene TRBJ2-3; TRBD2 matches at 12 bases. From germline, CDR1 is SGHAT and CDR2 FQNNGV. CDR3 size: 19 residues. Trimming removed 4 bases from V and 1 base from J; junction bases left unmatched: 12. The CDR3 DNA sequence: TGTGCCAGCAGCTCGAGTCCTAGCGGGGGGGGCCTTGGCACAGATACGCAGTATTTT. This translates into CASSSSPSGGGLGTDTQYF.

This clone came up a few times. V gene TRBV28 combines with J gene TRBJ1-1; possible D gene TRBD1, 6 bases. This CDR3 has 15 residues. Germline CDR1 and CDR2: MDHEN and SYDVKM. Trimming removed 7 bases at V and 0 bases at J, with 15 bases between. CDR3 residues: CASNVPRDMNTEAFF. CDR3 DNA: TGTGCCAGCAATGTGCCAAGGGACATGAACACTGAAGCTTTCTTT.

The chain employs TRBV6-6 and TRBJ2-7, with TRBD1 identical over 8 bases. V shed 5 bases and J 4 bases; nucleotides not matched to a gene: 1. This CDR3 spans 12 amino acids. Germline lookup yields CDR1 MNHNY and CDR2 SVGAGI (reference sequence). In nucleotides, the CDR3 is TGTGCCAGCAGTAGGACAGGGTACGAGCAGTACTTC. This encodes CASSRTGYEQYF.

The V and J genes are TRBV4-3 and TRBJ1-2, with TRBD1 as a possible D gene (5 bases). In germline, CDR1 is LGHNA, CDR2 YSLEER. Between the trimmed V and J ends, which lost 1 base and 8 bases, there was a span of 14 bases. The CDR3 loop spans 14 amino acids. CDR3 coding DNA: TGCGCCAGCAGCCAAGGAGGCAGGGTAGAGGGCTACACCTTC. Protein: CASSQGGRVEGYTF.

There are a few counts of this clone. The chain carries TRBV6-5 and TRBJ2-7; no clear D gene. The CDR3 covers 15 residues. V gave up 0 bases and J gave up 1 base, with 10 bases separating them. Germline assignment: CDR1 MNHEY and CDR2 SVGAGI. The CDR3 spells CASSYSGTLSYEQYF. The CDR3 bases are TGTGCCAGCAGTTACTCGGGCACTCTTTCCTACGAGCAGTACTTC.

V usage is TRBV6-5 and J usage is TRBJ1-5; 8 bases line up with TRBD1. The J segment lost 1 base and the V segment lost 4 bases, leaving 6 bases of the junction unmatched. The CDR3 has 16 amino acids. Germline CDR1 is MNHEY and CDR2 is SVGAGI. This CDR3 is CASSFTWTGSNQPQHF. The CDR3 region has the DNA TGTGCCAGCAGTTTCACTTGGACAGGGAGCAATCAGCCCCAGCATTTT.

The J gene is TRBJ2-2, the V gene TRBV5-1; tentatively, D is TRBD2 (6 bases). CDR3 length: 14 amino acids. CDR1 is SGHRS and CDR2 is YFSETQ in the germline V gene. V was cut by 4 bases and J by 4 bases, with 11 bases left in between. The CDR3 loop is CASSAGTPTGELFF. The CDR3 nucleotides are TGCGCCAGCAGCGCCGGGACTCCCACCGGGGAGCTGTTTTTT.

This clone has just a few counts. This chain uses TRBV11-1 with TRBJ2-1; 10 positions match TRBD2. CDR3 length: 15 residues. V dropped 2 bases and J dropped 8; count of bases not matched to a gene: 6. Germline-derived CDR1 and CDR2 are SGHAT and FQDESV (reference sequence). For the CDR3, the DNA is TGTGCCAGCAGCTTACTTTCTAGCGGGAGCTATGAGCAGTTCTTC. It translates to CASSLLSSGSYEQFF.

The CDR3 coding sequence is TGTGCCAGCAGCGTCACGGGGGGGGGTAATGAAAAACTGTTTTTT. Translation gives CASSVTGGGNEKLFF. The chain carries TRBV7-3 and TRBJ1-4; tentative D call: TRBD1 (5 bases). Looked up from germline, CDR1 is SGHTA and CDR2 is FQGTGA. The ends were cut back, 5 bases at V and 4 bases at J, with 14 bases in the middle. The CDR3 sequence is 15 residues long.

This clone was observed a handful of times. J is TRBJ1-4 and V is TRBV2, with 8 bases identical to TRBD1. V was clipped by 6 bases and J by 6 bases; unmatched bases: 6. The germline gives CDR1 SNHLY, CDR2 FYNNEI. CDR3 length equals 14 residues. CDR3 nucleotides: TGTGCCAGCAGCGATACAGGGGGGTATGAAAAACTGTTTTTT. Translation: CASSDTGGYEKLFF.

The chain carries TRBV6-5 and TRBJ1-3; no reliable D call. This CDR3 contains 15 residues. The V end was cut by 6 bases, the J end by 0 bases, with 12 bases between. The germline V gene encodes CDR1 MNHEY and CDR2 SVGAGI. This CDR3 reads CASSLDRYSGNTIYF. The CDR3 DNA reads as TGTGCCAGCAGCTTAGACCGATACTCTGGAAACACCATATATTTT.

The chain employs TRBV27 and TRBJ1-6, with D possibly being TRBD1 (5 bases). The germline V gene encodes CDR1 MNHEY and CDR2 SMNVEV (reference sequence). V dropped 8 bases and J dropped 9 bases, with 17 bases sitting between them. The CDR3 consists of 14 residues. The CDR3 DNA sequence: TGTGCCAGCCTGTTACAGGCGGGAGGTTCACCCCTCCACTTT. Its translation is CASLLQAGGSPLHF.

The chain has TRBV6-6 and TRBJ2-7; D possibly uses TRBD1 or TRBD2 (5 bases each). Germline loops: CDR1 MNHNY, CDR2 SVGAGI (reference sequence). V lost 6 bases, J lost 4 bases, and 10 bases lay in between. The CDR3 runs to 12 residues. The CDR3, as DNA: TGTGCCAGCAGCTCGGGGCGTTACGAGCAGTACTTC. Amino acids: CASSSGRYEQYF.

J is TRBJ2-3 and V is TRBV4-3, with D possibly TRBD1 on 6 matching bases. The CDR3 has 15 amino acids. The V and J ends lost 1 base and 7 bases respectively, with 15 bases between them. Germline lookup yields CDR1 LGHNA and CDR2 YSLEER. As DNA, the CDR3 is TGCGCCAGCAGCCAAGGAGACAGGCTTGGAAATACGCAGTATTTT. Protein sequence: CASSQGDRLGNTQYF.

The chain carries TRBV6-6 and TRBJ2-7; no clear D. This CDR3 comprises 14 residues. Looked up from germline, CDR1 is MNHNY and CDR2 is SVGAGI (reference sequence). The germline V and J ends were trimmed by 2 bases and 0 bases, with 8 bases remaining between them. CDR3 region: CASSYSEISYEQYF. In DNA, the CDR3 is TGTGCCAGCAGTTACAGCGAGATCTCCTACGAGCAGTACTTC.

By share, this clone ranks as medium-sized (0.01 to 0.1%). The chain uses TRBV23-1 and TRBJ1-4, with unresolved D. TRBV23-1 is noted as an ORF with a role that remains uncertain. V lost 5 bases to trimming and J lost 2 bases, with 9 bases between them. This CDR3 spans 14 amino acids. The CDR3 region is CASSTGLTNEKLFF. The CDR3 coding sequence is TGCGCCAGCAGTACGGGTCTTACTAATGAAAAACTGTTTTTT.

This chain joins TRBV11-2 and TRBJ1-2; tentative D call: TRBD1 (6 bases). Germline-derived CDR1 and CDR2 are SGHAT and FQNNGV. This CDR3 region has 16 residues. V was clipped by 1 base and J by 4 bases, with 16 bases between them. This chain's CDR3 is CASSLASGTSGYGYTF. The CDR3 DNA reads TGTGCCAGCAGCTTAGCGTCCGGGACATCGGGCTATGGCTACACCTTC.

This clone occurred once. The V call is TRBV10-3, the J call TRBJ1-2; 7 positions agree with TRBD1. J lost 8 bases, V lost 3 bases, and 9 bases had no gene match. The length of the CDR3 is 14 residues. Looked up from germline, CDR1 is ENHRY and CDR2 is SYGVKD. The DNA for the CDR3 is TGTGCCATCAGTGAAAGGGACAGTCGGGACGGCTACACCTTC. This codes for CAISERDSRDGYTF.

The chain employs TRBV6-5 and TRBJ2-5; 9 positions match TRBD1. CDR1 and CDR2 from the germline V gene are MNHEY and SVGAGI. The CDR3 runs 13 residues. V was clipped by 10 bases and J by 2 bases; unmatched bases: 5. CDR3 DNA sequence: TGTGCCACCAAGGGACAGGGACAAGAGACCCAGTACTTC. The encoded protein is CATKGQGQETQYF.

The chain links TRBV7-2 to TRBJ1-3; no firm D call. The CDR3 consists of 14 residues. From germline, CDR1 is SGHTA and CDR2 FQGNSA. Trimming stripped 5 bases from V and 0 bases from J, with 8 bases between. CDR3 sequence reads: CASSRGGSGNTIYF. DNA for the CDR3: TGTGCCAGCAGCAGAGGAGGCTCTGGAAACACCATATATTTT. Complete variable domain (other parts from reference TRBV7-2 and TRBJ1-3): GAGVSQSPSNKVTEKGKDVELRCDPISGHTALYWYRQSLGQGLEFLIYFQGNSAPDKSGLPSDRFSAERTGGSVSTLTIQRTQQEDSAVYLCASSRGGSGNTIYFGEGSWLTVV.

The table lists this clone with a count of one. The chain couples TRBV28 to TRBJ2-7; D ambiguous. Germline CDR1 MDHEN, CDR2 SYDVKM. The CDR3 has 15 residues. Deletions cut 5 bases from V and 2 bases from J, with 16 bases between. CDR3 sequence (DNA): TGTGCCAGCAGTCCAGGTCCGCTGGGTGCCTACGAGCAGTACTTC. Its protein is CASSPGPLGAYEQYF.

This clone was detected only a few times. The chain combines TRBV18 with TRBJ1-2; the D gene is possibly TRBD1 (6 bases). Deletions cut 0 bases from V and 4 bases from J, with 12 bases between. This CDR3 contains 15 residues. Germline CDR1 and CDR2: KGHSH and LQKENI. CDR3 sequence (DNA): TGTGCCAGCTCACCACCGATGACAGGCGGCTATGGCTACACCTTC. Its protein is CASSPPMTGGYGYTF.

The V and J genes are TRBV5-6 and TRBJ2-7; 11 positions agree with TRBD1. Germline lookup yields CDR1 SGHDT and CDR2 YYEEEE. V gave up 3 bases and J gave up 6 bases; unmatched junction bases: 2. The length of the CDR3 is 13 residues. CDR3 sequence (DNA): TGTGCCAGCAGCTGGACAGGGGGCGGCGAGCAGTACTTC. Amino acid sequence: CASSWTGGGEQYF.

This chain connects TRBV7-3 to TRBJ2-2; D is uncertain. Trimming took off 5 bases at V and 8 bases at J, with 12 bases between the two ends. This CDR3 has 13 amino acids. Germline CDR1 and CDR2: SGHTA and FQGTGA. This CDR3 reads CASSALLEGELFF. CDR3 in DNA: TGTGCCAGCAGCGCCCTCCTGGAGGGGGAGCTGTTTTTT.

The chain has TRBV7-8 and TRBJ1-5; D is uncertain. CDR1 is SGHVS, CDR2 FQNEAQ, per germline. V was trimmed by 3 bases and J by 2 bases, leaving 17 bases between them. The CDR3 contains 17 residues. The DNA of the CDR3 is TGTGCCAGCAGCTTTAGAGGCGCTAAGGTCGGCAATCAGCCCCAGCATTTT. It yields the protein CASSFRGAKVGNQPQHF.

The gene calls are TRBV4-1 and TRBJ2-2; 7 bases align to TRBD1. The CDR3 is made up of 14 amino acids. The V gene end was trimmed by 8 bases and the J gene end by 0 bases; junction bases not matched to a gene: 3. Germline V gives CDR1 MGHRA, CDR2 YSYEKL. The CDR3 protein is CASGRGPNTGELFF. CDR3 nucleotides: TGCGCCAGCGGAAGGGGGCCGAACACCGGGGAGCTGTTTTTT.

This clone appeared once. This chain joins TRBV5-1 and TRBJ1-1; 7 bases fit TRBD1. This CDR3 has 13 residues. Germline loops: CDR1 SGHRS, CDR2 YFSETQ. Trimming took 5 bases from V and 4 from J; bases not matched to a gene: 5. The CDR3 nucleotides read TGCGCCAGCAGTCAGCGGGACAGCACTGAAGCTTTCTTT. This encodes CASSQRDSTEAFF.